The 29 T cell receptor beta chains in this list originate from one sample, sequenced in a study of PD-1 blockade in classical Hodgkin lymphoma. Measured with immunoSEQ multiplex PCR; TCRdb has only the in-frame clones, and not every one. The sample records about 14,000 clones, 83% being singletons. Each patient relapsed following autologous stem cell transplantation, and prior brentuximab vedotin exposure differed. The sample here was peripheral blood mononuclear cells (PBMCs), taken at baseline. The receptors were sampled from a human donor with classical Hodgkin lymphoma.

In this sample, this clone turned up a few times. DNA for the CDR3: TGTGCCAGCAGCCCGGACAGGAAGTCTGGCTACACCTTC. Translated, it gives CASSPDRKSGYTF. This rearrangement joins TRBV6-5 to TRBJ1-2; 7 nucleotides agree with TRBD1. The CDR3 is 13 amino acids. The germline CDR1 and CDR2 sequences are MNHEY and SVGAGI. V was pared by 6 bases and J by 7 bases, with 8 bases of the junction left unmatched.

This rearrangement joins TRBV9 to TRBJ1-1; TRBD1 agrees at 8 bases. With V trimmed by 2 bases and J by 0 bases, 0 bases remained unmatched. The CDR3 contains 14 residues. The germline gives CDR1 SGDLS, CDR2 YYNGEE. CDR3 region: CASSVGQVNTEAFF. DNA of the CDR3: TGTGCCAGCAGCGTGGGACAGGTGAACACTGAAGCTTTCTTT.

The chain couples TRBV29-1 to TRBJ1-2; the D gene is possibly TRBD1 (5 bases). Per the germline V gene, CDR1 is SQVTM and CDR2 is ANQGSEA. The CDR3 extends over 13 amino acids. This CDR3 reads CSISRATNYGYTF. DNA for the CDR3: TGCAGTATCTCCAGGGCGACTAACTATGGCTACACCTTC.

The CDR3 sequence is CASSQVYGGTGLRTDTQYF. CDR3 in DNA: TGCGCCAGCAGCCAAGTCTACGGGGGGACAGGGTTGCGCACAGATACGCAGTATTTT. The rearrangement joins TRBV4-1 to TRBJ2-3, with TRBD1 matching over 9 bases. After removal of 1 base from V and 1 base from J, the junction contained 12 bases not matched to a gene. The length of the CDR3 is 19 residues. Germline values: CDR1 MGHRA, CDR2 YSYEKL.

The chain employs TRBV2 and TRBJ2-7; 9 bases fit TRBD1. The germline V gene encodes CDR1 SNHLY and CDR2 FYNNEI. After removal of 5 bases from V and 3 bases from J, the junction contained 5 bases not matched to a gene. The CDR3 is made up of 14 amino acids. CDR3 DNA: TGTGCCAGCAGTTGGACAGGGGACTTCTACGAGCAGTACTTC. It translates to CASSWTGDFYEQYF.

The chain joins TRBV18 to TRBJ2-7; TRBD1 matches 9 bases. There are 14 residues in the CDR3. The V segment lost 3 bases and the J segment 5 bases; nucleotides outside the gene matches: 5. Germline CDR1 and CDR2: KGHSH and LQKENI. The chain's CDR3 is CASSPRGQGDEQYF. The DNA of the CDR3 is TGTGCCAGCTCACCCCGGGGACAGGGAGACGAGCAGTACTTC.

The CDR3 is CASRLNSNQPQHF. CDR3 in DNA: TGTGCCAGCAGGCTCAATAGCAATCAGCCCCAGCATTTT. The chain uses TRBV6-6 and TRBJ1-5; D uncertain. Germline CDR1 reads MNHNY; CDR2 reads SVGAGI (reference sequence). CDR3 length: 13 amino acids. Trimming took off 6 bases at V and 0 bases at J, with 6 bases between the two ends.

The V gene is TRBV5-4, the J gene TRBJ1-2; TRBD1 aligns across 7 bases. V gave up 0 bases and J gave up 8 bases; unmatched junction bases: 7. The CDR3 consists of 14 residues. Germline CDR1 and CDR2: SGHNT and YYREEE (reference sequence). For the CDR3, the DNA is TGTGCCAGCAGCTTGGTTCAGGGGGGAAGGGGCTACACCTTC. Amino acid sequence: CASSLVQGGRGYTF.

J is TRBJ1-2 and V is TRBV2, with unresolved D. The V gene lost 5 bases and the J gene lost 8 bases, with 9 bases spanning the gap. In germline, CDR1 is SNHLY, CDR2 FYNNEI. The CDR3 is made up of 11 amino acids. The CDR3 here is CASSQAGGYTF. The CDR3 bases are TGTGCCAGCAGTCAGGCCGGCGGCTACACCTTC.

The chain uses TRBV18 and TRBJ1-5; D remains unclear. The V and J ends lost 2 bases and 1 base respectively, with 3 bases between them. Germline values: CDR1 KGHSH, CDR2 LQKENI. The CDR3 loop spans 13 amino acids. The CDR3 sequence is CASSPESNQPQHF. DNA for the CDR3: TGTGCCAGCTCACCAGAGAGCAATCAGCCCCAGCATTTT.

The chain links TRBV19 to TRBJ2-7; a possible D gene is TRBD2 (6 bases). The CDR3 runs 15 residues. Germline CDR1 LNHDA, CDR2 SQIVND (reference sequence). V was pared by 3 bases and J by 4 bases, with 16 bases between. The CDR3 here is CASSIGGETLYEQYF. CDR3 nucleotides: TGTGCCAGTAGTATTGGCGGGGAGACTCTATACGAGCAGTACTTC.

The chain uses TRBV7-9 and TRBJ2-4; 11 nucleotides align to TRBD2. The CDR3 has 14 amino acids. The germline CDR1 and CDR2 sequences are SEHNR and FQNEAQ (reference sequence). V trimming: 3 bases; J trimming: 8 bases; junction bases outside the gene matches: 3. The CDR3 is CASSFGTSGDIQYF. The CDR3 DNA follows: TGTGCCAGCAGCTTCGGGACTAGCGGAGACATTCAGTACTTC. The full variable domain, completed using reference TRBV7-9 and TRBJ2-4, is DTGVSQNPRHKITKRGQNVTFRCDPISEHNRLYWYRQTLGQGPEFLTYFQNEAQLEKSRLLSDRFSAERPKGSFSTLEIQRTEQGDSAMYLCASSFGTSGDIQYFGAGTRLSVL.

The rearrangement links TRBV5-1 to TRBJ2-7, with D possibly being TRBD2 (6 bases). The CDR3 totals 15 residues. V gave up 3 bases and J gave up 3 bases, with 16 bases separating them. Germline lookup yields CDR1 SGHRS and CDR2 YFSETQ. CDR3 DNA: TGCGCCAGCAGCTGGTCCACAGGAGCGGGCTACGAGCAGTACTTC. Its protein product is CASSWSTGAGYEQYF.

By share, this clone ranks as large (0.1 to 1%). The genes are TRBV11-2 and TRBJ1-1; unclear D gene. Germline loops: CDR1 SGHAT, CDR2 FQNNGV. Between the trimmed V and J ends, which lost 5 bases and 1 base, there was a span of 8 bases. CDR3 length: 13 residues. The CDR3 DNA reads TGTGCCAGCAGCACCACAGAGAACACTGAAGCTTTCTTT. Amino acid sequence: CASSTTENTEAFF.

The gene calls are TRBV19 and TRBJ1-6; no clear D. The germline CDR1 and CDR2 sequences are LNHDA and SQIVND (reference sequence). Trimming pared 3 bases from V and 5 bases from J, leaving 14 bases between. The CDR3 loop spans 16 amino acids. CDR3: CASSMKWGADNSPLHF. The CDR3, as DNA: TGTGCCAGTAGTATGAAGTGGGGAGCAGATAATTCACCCCTCCACTTT.

This chain joins TRBV6-5 and TRBJ1-6; 7 nucleotides line up with TRBD1. The CDR3 spans 15 residues. Germline V gene lookup returns CDR1 MNHEY and CDR2 SVGAGI. Trimming took 2 bases from V and 10 from J; bases not matched to a gene: 8. The CDR3 reads CASSYETGSDSPLHF. The CDR3, as DNA: TGTGCCAGCAGTTACGAGACAGGGTCTGACTCACCCCTCCACTTT.

The J gene is TRBJ1-1, the V gene TRBV9; maybe TRBD1 (5 bases). V gave up 4 bases and J gave up 1 base, with 11 bases separating them. From germline, CDR1 is SGDLS and CDR2 YYNGEE. CDR3 size: 14 residues. In DNA form, the CDR3 reads TGTGCCAGCAGCCTTCGGGGCACGAACACTGAAGCTTTCTTT. Protein sequence: CASSLRGTNTEAFF.

V gene TRBV9 combines with J gene TRBJ2-4, with 7 nucleotides matching TRBD2. The CDR3 totals 18 residues. Germline V CDR1 and CDR2: SGDLS, YYNGEE. J gave up 5 bases and V 0 bases, and 14 bases lay outside the gene matches. The CDR3 nucleotides read TGTGCCAGCAGCGTAGCTCCGGGGGGAGGGACGGTACAAAACATTCAGTACTTC. This codes for CASSVAPGGGTVQNIQYF. Complete variable domain (other parts from reference TRBV9 and TRBJ2-4): DSGVTQTPKHLITATGQRVTLRCSPRSGDLSVYWYQQSLDQGLQFLIQYYNGEERAKGNILERFSAQQFPDLHSELNLSSLELGDSALYFCASSVAPGGGTVQNIQYFGAGTRLSVL.

The rearrangement uses TRBV5-1 and TRBJ2-5; tentatively, D is TRBD2 (6 bases). CDR1 and CDR2 from the germline V gene are SGHRS and YFSETQ. Trimming took 6 bases from V and 5 from J, leaving 14 bases between them. The CDR3 totals 13 residues. CDR3 amino acids: CASIQEEGETQYF. Written as DNA, the CDR3 is TGCGCCAGCATCCAGGAGGAGGGGGAGACCCAGTACTTC.

This clone was seen a few times. The chain couples TRBV7-2 to TRBJ2-1, with D perhaps TRBD2 (7 bases). The ends were cut back, 0 bases at V and 1 base at J, with 10 bases in the middle. The germline gives CDR1 SGHTA, CDR2 FQGNSA. The CDR3 is made up of 16 amino acids. CDR3 sequence reads: CASSLAGGPSYNEQFF. CDR3 bases: TGTGCCAGCAGCTTAGCGGGGGGGCCGTCCTACAATGAGCAGTTCTTC.

V is TRBV19 and J is TRBJ2-5, with a weak D call TRBD1 (5 bases). Trimming took off 3 bases at V and 4 bases at J, with 12 bases between the two ends. CDR3 size: 14 residues. Germline CDR1 and CDR2: LNHDA and SQIVND (reference sequence). CDR3 sequence: CASSISRATETQYF. The CDR3 DNA reads TGTGCCAGTAGTATTTCCAGGGCGACAGAGACCCAGTACTTC. Complete variable domain (other parts from reference TRBV19 and TRBJ2-5): DGGITQSPKYLFRKEGQNVTLSCEQNLNHDAMYWYRQDPGQGLRLIYYSQIVNDFQKGDIAEGYSVSREKKESFPLTVTSAQKNPTAFYLCASSISRATETQYFGPGTRLLVL.

This clone appeared a single time. The rearrangement uses TRBV2 and TRBJ2-6; D might be TRBD1 (7 bases). The CDR3 is made up of 17 amino acids. Germline lookup yields CDR1 SNHLY and CDR2 FYNNEI. Deletions cut 10 bases from V and 0 bases from J, with 19 bases between. CDR3 nucleotide sequence: TGTGCCACCGATATGGGACAGACTAGCTCTGGGGCCAACGTCCTGACTTTC. Translating it yields CATDMGQTSSGANVLTF.

DNA of the CDR3: TGCGCCAGCAGCTTGTCAGGAGGGTCTACCGAGCAGTACTTC. Protein product: CASSLSGGSTEQYF. J is TRBJ2-7 and V is TRBV5-1, with D perhaps matching TRBD2 (6 bases). Between the trimmed V and J ends, which lost 1 base and 6 bases, there was a span of 14 bases. Looked up from germline, CDR1 is SGHRS and CDR2 is YFSETQ. The CDR3 covers 14 residues.

The gene calls are TRBV4-1 and TRBJ2-4, with 15 bases lining up with TRBD2. CDR3 length equals 18 residues. Germline values: CDR1 MGHRA, CDR2 YSYEKL. V lost 3 bases to trimming and J lost 2 bases; unmatched junction nucleotides: 5. CDR3 loop: CASSHWTSGGGTKNIQYF. The CDR3 DNA is TGCGCCAGCAGCCATTGGACTAGCGGGGGGGGAACCAAAAACATTCAGTACTTC.

The CDR3: CASSPAPGGSGSPLHF. CDR3 DNA sequence: TGCGCCAGCAGCCCTGCCCCAGGGGGTTCCGGATCACCCCTCCACTTT. The chain has TRBV5-1 and TRBJ1-6; 7 bases agree with TRBD1. This CDR3 spans 16 amino acids. J lost 10 bases, V lost 4 bases, and 14 bases had no gene match. Germline CDR1 is SGHRS and CDR2 is YFSETQ. Together with reference TRBV5-1 and TRBJ1-6, the CDR3 gives the full variable domain: KAGVTQTPRYLIKTRGQQVTLSCSPISGHRSVSWYQQTPGQGLQFLFEYFSETQRNKGNFPGRFSGRQFSNSRSEMNVSTLELGDSALYLCASSPAPGGSGSPLHFGNGTRLTVT.

The genes are TRBV28 and TRBJ1-2; no clear D gene. Germline V gene sequence: CDR1 MDHEN, CDR2 SYDVKM. Between the trimmed V and J ends, which lost 5 bases and 8 bases, there was a span of 12 bases. This CDR3 region has 12 residues. The CDR3 DNA follows: TGTGCCAGCAGTGAAAAAAGGAGGGGCTACACCTTC. Protein sequence: CASSEKRRGYTF.

The chain recombines TRBV28 with TRBJ2-5, with 7 positions matching TRBD1. Germline V gene sequence: CDR1 MDHEN, CDR2 SYDVKM. Trimming at V came to 6 bases and at J to 11 bases, leaving 12 bases not matched to a gene. The length of the CDR3 is 13 residues. CDR3 sequence: CASRGTASEWQYF. CDR3 bases: TGTGCCAGCAGGGGGACAGCCAGCGAATGGCAGTACTTC.

Comments on this clone: The sample contains more than one DNA sequence encoding this CDR3. This chain connects TRBV5-4 to TRBJ1-6; possibly TRBD1 for D (5 bases). The CDR3 has 15 amino acids. In germline, CDR1 is SGHNT, CDR2 YYREEE (reference sequence). V was trimmed by 0 bases and J by 10 bases, leaving 14 bases between them. The CDR3 coding sequence is TGTGCCAGCAGCTTGGATGGAGGGGTGGGGTCACCCCTCCACTTT. It codes for CASSLDGGVGSPLHF.

The chain uses TRBV28 and TRBJ1-5; perhaps TRBD1 as D (5 bases). Trimming removed 5 bases at V and 6 bases at J, with 8 bases between. Germline-derived CDR1 and CDR2 are MDHEN and SYDVKM. CDR3 size: 12 residues. The CDR3, as DNA: TGTGCCAGCAGTCGGGGGGGTCAGCCCCAGCATTTT. Its translation is CASSRGGQPQHF.